Sequencing of this TCR beta chain was carried out in a study of tumor-infiltrating lymphocytes in primary liver carcinoma. In the study overall: Surgical resection was the treatment these patients received for primary liver carcinoma. Patients comprised men and women whose ages fell between 30 and 69 years.

Germline V lookup: CDR1 SGHAT, CDR2 FQNNGV. CDR3 size: 16 residues. A constant-region primer primed TCR beta cDNA synthesis from 400 to 550 ng of total RNA. Each TCR beta library was derived from three nested multiplex PCR rounds that employed slightly modified ARM-PCR. It was with TRBV1-TRBV30 forward primers and a C-beta reverse primer that the first two PCR rounds were run, at roughly 11 cycles each. TCRdb analysed the multiplex PCR reads with MiXCR anew, one entry per CDR3 protein. The sample shows about 330,000 distinct CDR3 sequences, roughly two thirds of them seen only once. Blood RNA was derived from unsorted whole blood, and germline DNA was extracted too. Concerning this clonotype: A read error may produce the germline difference seen at one junction end.

The sequenced material came from peripheral blood. The source of this sequence is a man between 35 and 55 years old with primary liver carcinoma and hepatitis B virus infection. This sequence joins TRBV11-2 and TRBJ2-7, with a possible D match to TRBD1 (6 bases). Here the CDR3 reads CTSSLDIAGAGHEQYF. The CDR3 nucleotides read TGTACCAGCAGCTTAGACATCGCAGGGGCAGGACACGAGCAATACTTC.